Below, one TCR beta chain is given with its context. Only a few counts were recorded for this clonotype. The specificity of this receptor is unknown. Base qualities are not provided; no much larger clone lies one nucleotide away. The sample comes from a study of naive and memory T cell subsets listed by TCRdb under 2017. Background on the whole study: Sorted naive and memory T cell subsets from peripheral blood were analyzed in the study using a UMI-based, open-source pipeline for TCR alpha and beta sequencing. The results of the functional CMV T cell responses matched the IgG serology results in every case. RNA was DNase-treated and reverse transcribed with TCR constant-region primers, mostly using SuperScript III. Overall study outcomes, separate from this receptor: No ground truth was available to validate the repertoire findings for the naive and memory subsets. In both CD4 and CD8 cells, going from naive through CM, EM and EMRA, the Gini index went up while Shannon and inverse Simpson diversity went down. Once error correction was done, more than 90% of naive TCR sequences showed up just once, which made the naive abundance distributions much steeper than those of the memory subsets. A clonotype was defined as a single alpha or beta chain sequence rather than as a paired alpha/beta receptor. RNA-based TCR counts may be affected by expression changes linked to T cell activation and differentiation. A power law was followed by TCR abundance, with an exponent that differed between naive and memory subsets but was consistent across the three individuals.

Reading from cysteine to phenylalanine, the CDR3 counts 13 amino acids. Only CDR3 DNA remains: 39 bases, in frame from the first base. CDR1 MNHNY and CDR2 SVGAGI were looked up in the germline V gene (reference sequence). The junction shows trimming of 2 bases on V and 4 bases on J, plus 6 bases between the germline ends. Library preparation was by UMI-ligation and nested PCR. An equimolar mix of two oligonucleotides covering both TRBC1 and TRBC2 was used as the beta constant-region primer. The ligated cDNA went through four rounds of PCR with nested alpha and beta constant-region primers together with the SP2 primer. A single-stranded oligonucleotide bearing the SP2 primer plus a 12-nucleotide UMI was ligated onto the 3' end of the cDNA by T4 RNA ligase 1. Incubation of the ligation reaction was carried out at 16 degrees C for about 18-25 hours. PCR2 was usually performed as a SYBR Green qPCR and halted at a preset threshold so that over-amplification would not occur. Agencourt AMPure XP magnetic beads were used for all purifications after the first. Libraries were quantified by Qubit and checked on a TapeStation, where a main peak was expected near 650 bp. Sequencing of the pooled libraries was done on an Illumina MiSeq using v2 2x251 paired-end kits, which typically yielded about 0.85-2 million reads per sample. Libraries were pooled at around 4 nM per sample, and about 4.5-7.5% PhiX was added to improve cluster recognition. Concerning the study's data processing: V and J genes were assigned to Demultiplexor-processed FASTQ reads by Decombinator through tag matching, with a single base-pair mismatch being allowed. Collapsinator used UMIs to correct both sequencing errors and frequency errors arising from PCR heterogeneity. CDR3Translator translated TCRs and extracted CDR3s from the conserved cysteine to the FGXG phenylalanine, flagging non-productive sequences. Gini, Shannon entropy and inverse Simpson indices were computed after subsampling the repertoires to the same number of UMI-defined TCRs. Within the linear range, a power law was fitted by maximum likelihood to the distributions of clonotype abundance. Similar UMI counts, unique TCR numbers and clonal distributions were obtained with the pipeline and with MIGEC on one naive CD8 sample. A set of several thousand CMV-associated CDR3 sequences, compiled from VDJdb and a published dataset, was used to search the repertoires. The public reads were reanalyzed by TCRdb: fastp trimming at Q25, MiXCR alignment, in-frame beta chains only. Rows with one shared CDR3 protein collapse into an entry with the most common genes and DNA. What appears here as the V and J calls and clone size reflects TCRdb's work, not the paper's. The sample data list roughly 17,000 distinct CDR3 sequences, and around 8.2% of these were observed just once. The ten largest clones add up to 23% of the sample.

From the second PCR step on, the TCR alpha and beta chain libraries were amplified in separate reactions. CMV status of each donor was established by measuring IFNgamma production from CD4+ T cells after fresh PBMCs were stimulated overnight with CMV viral lysate. Using Miltenyi beads, CD4 T cells were first positively selected, and CD8 T cells were then positively selected from the CD4-negative fraction. Cells stained for CD3, CD4, CD8, CD45RA, CD27 and a live/dead dye were sorted on a BD Aria II into four subsets by CD45RA and CD27. Three healthy volunteers provided blood, and the blood of each volunteer was split into CD4 and CD8 T cells and then into four differentiation subsets. About 130 ml of peripheral blood was collected from each donor, and PBMC were isolated from the blood using Ficoll-Paque PLUS density-gradient centrifugation. Sorted cells were lysed in RLT buffer, and RNA was extracted with a Qiagen RNeasy kit and stored at -80°C.

This receptor was obtained from a human donor in good health. The sequencing input was central memory CD8+ T cells from blood. This sample's cell subset or site label indicates: central memory, CD45RA- CD27+. The chain joins TRBV6-6 to TRBJ2-1; the D gene is unclear. The CDR3: CASSYRDYNEQFF. The nucleotide sequence is given as TGTGCCAGCAGTTACAGGGATTACAATGAGCAGTTCTTC.